A single sample is the source of the 2 T cell receptor beta chains below, sequenced in a study of blood T cell repertoires in COVID-19. Repertoires were generated with immunoSEQ multiplex PCR, while TCRdb's copy carries only in-frame clones and drops some. The sample carries under 350,000 clones, more than 85% recorded once. Sequencing was done on a sample of peripheral blood. These receptors all come from a man younger than 35 with active or convalescent COVID-19.

This clone has more than one count but fewer than ten. Its ends do not fully match the called genes, so a read error is possible. CDR3 region: CASSHSYEQYF. As DNA, the CDR3 is TGTGCCAGCAGTCACTCCTACGAGCAGTACTTC. J is TRBJ2-7 and V is TRBV6-2 or TRBV6-3, with D unresolved. This CDR3 spans 11 amino acids. Germline assignment: CDR1 MNHEY and CDR2 SVGEGT.

This chain uses TRBV5-1 with TRBJ2-5; 7 nucleotides match TRBD1. Looked up from germline, CDR1 is SGHRS and CDR2 is YFSETQ. This CDR3 region has 15 residues. V was pared by 3 bases and J by 4 bases, with 9 bases of the junction left unmatched. CDR3 in amino acids: CASSYSDRVGETQYF. CDR3 nucleotides: TGCGCCAGCAGCTACTCCGACAGGGTAGGAGAGACCCAGTACTTC.